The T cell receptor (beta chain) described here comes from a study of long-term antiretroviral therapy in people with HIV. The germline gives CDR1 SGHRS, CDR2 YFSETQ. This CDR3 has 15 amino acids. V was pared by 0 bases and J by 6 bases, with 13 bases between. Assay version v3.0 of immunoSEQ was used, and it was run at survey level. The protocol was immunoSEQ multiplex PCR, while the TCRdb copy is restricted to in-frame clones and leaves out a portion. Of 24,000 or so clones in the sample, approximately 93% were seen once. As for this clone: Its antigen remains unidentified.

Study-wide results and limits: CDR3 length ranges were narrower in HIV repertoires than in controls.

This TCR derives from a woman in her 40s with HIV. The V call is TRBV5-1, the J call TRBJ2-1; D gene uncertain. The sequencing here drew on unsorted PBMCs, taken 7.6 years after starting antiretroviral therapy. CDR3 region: CASSLGRALVNEQFF. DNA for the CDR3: TGCGCCAGCAGCTTGGGACGGGCGCTGGTCAATGAGCAGTTCTTC.